This T cell receptor beta chain was captured by sequencing in a study of T cells in Graves' hyperthyroidism and ophthalmopathy. Study-level findings and limits: Prediction of ophthalmopathy progression came a median around 6 months pre-onset.

RNA transcripts yielded amplified TCR beta CDR3 regions. The study used the HTBI primer set for a first-round RT-PCR of the TCR CDR3. Each CDR3 protein gets one entry after TCRdb re-called the multiplex PCR reads with MiXCR. The sample consists of under 350,000 distinct CDR3 sequences, around a sixth of them appearing once. In regard to this clonotype: The antigen remains unidentified.

This TCR came from a woman in her 50s with Graves' hyperthyroidism. The sequenced material came from blood.

The CDR3 spells CASSQKGSYGYTF. CDR3 coding DNA: TGTGCCAGCAGCCAAAAGGGAAGCTATGGCTACACCTTC. The V call is TRBV3-1, the J call TRBJ1-2; the D is unclear. The V end lost 2 bases, the J end lost 4 bases, and 8 bases lay between the germline ends. Germline CDR1 and CDR2: LGHDT and YNNKEL (reference sequence). The CDR3 is 13 amino acids.